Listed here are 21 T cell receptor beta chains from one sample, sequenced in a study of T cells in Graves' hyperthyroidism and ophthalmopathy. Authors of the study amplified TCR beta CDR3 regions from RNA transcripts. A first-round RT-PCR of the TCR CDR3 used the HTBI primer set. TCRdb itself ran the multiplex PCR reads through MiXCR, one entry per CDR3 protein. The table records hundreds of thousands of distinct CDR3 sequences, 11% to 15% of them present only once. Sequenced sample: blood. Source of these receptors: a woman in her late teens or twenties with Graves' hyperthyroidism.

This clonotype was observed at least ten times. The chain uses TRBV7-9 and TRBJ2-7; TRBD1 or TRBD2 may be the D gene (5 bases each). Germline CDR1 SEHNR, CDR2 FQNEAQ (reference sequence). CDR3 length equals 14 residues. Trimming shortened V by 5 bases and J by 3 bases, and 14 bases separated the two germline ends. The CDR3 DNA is TGTGCCAGCAGCCCGAGCGGACACCTCTACGAGCAGTACTTC. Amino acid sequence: CASSPSGHLYEQYF.

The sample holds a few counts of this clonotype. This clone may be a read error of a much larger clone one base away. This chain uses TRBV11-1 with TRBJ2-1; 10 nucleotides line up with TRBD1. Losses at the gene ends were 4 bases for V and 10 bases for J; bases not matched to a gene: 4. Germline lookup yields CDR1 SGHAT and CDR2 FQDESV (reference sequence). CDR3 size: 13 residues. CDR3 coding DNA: TGTGCCAGCAGCTCCGACAGGGGGCGCGAGCAGTTCTTC. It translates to CASSSDRGREQFF.

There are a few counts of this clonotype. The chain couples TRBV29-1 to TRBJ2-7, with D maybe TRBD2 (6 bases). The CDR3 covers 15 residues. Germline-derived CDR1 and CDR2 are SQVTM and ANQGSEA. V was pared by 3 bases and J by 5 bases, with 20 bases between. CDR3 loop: CSVDLFGTREHEQYF. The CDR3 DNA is TGCAGCGTTGATCTCTTCGGGACCCGGGAGCACGAGCAGTACTTC.

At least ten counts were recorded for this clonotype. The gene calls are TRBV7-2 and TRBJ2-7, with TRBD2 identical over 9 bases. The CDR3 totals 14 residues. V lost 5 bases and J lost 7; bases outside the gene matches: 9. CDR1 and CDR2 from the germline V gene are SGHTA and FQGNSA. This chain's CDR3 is CASSPAGGGGEQYF. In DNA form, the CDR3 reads TGTGCCAGCAGCCCAGCGGGAGGAGGAGGGGAGCAGTACTTC.

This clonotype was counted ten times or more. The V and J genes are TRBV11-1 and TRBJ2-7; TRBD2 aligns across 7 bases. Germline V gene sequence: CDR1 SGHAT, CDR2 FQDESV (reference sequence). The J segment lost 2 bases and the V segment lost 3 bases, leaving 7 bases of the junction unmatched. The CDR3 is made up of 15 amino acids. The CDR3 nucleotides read TGTGCCAGCAGCTTTTCCTGGGGGGGAACCTACGAGCAGTACTTC. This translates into CASSFSWGGTYEQYF.

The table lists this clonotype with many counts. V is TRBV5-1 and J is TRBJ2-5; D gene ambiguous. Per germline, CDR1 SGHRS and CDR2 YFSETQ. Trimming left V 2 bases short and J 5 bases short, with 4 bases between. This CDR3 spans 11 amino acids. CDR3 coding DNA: TGCGCCAGCAGCTTCGATGAGACCCAGTACTTC. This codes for CASSFDETQYF.

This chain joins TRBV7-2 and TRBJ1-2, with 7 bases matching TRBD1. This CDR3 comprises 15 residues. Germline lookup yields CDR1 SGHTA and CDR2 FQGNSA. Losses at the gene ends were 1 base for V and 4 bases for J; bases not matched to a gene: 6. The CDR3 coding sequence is TGTGCCAGCAGCTTAGGGACAGGCAACCTCTATGGCTACACCTTC. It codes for CASSLGTGNLYGYTF. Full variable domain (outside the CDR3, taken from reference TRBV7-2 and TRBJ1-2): GAGVSQSPSNKVTEKGKDVELRCDPISGHTALYWYRQSLGQGLEFLIYFQGNSAPDKSGLPSDRFSAERTGGSVSTLTIQRTQQEDSAVYLCASSLGTGNLYGYTFGSGTRLTVV.

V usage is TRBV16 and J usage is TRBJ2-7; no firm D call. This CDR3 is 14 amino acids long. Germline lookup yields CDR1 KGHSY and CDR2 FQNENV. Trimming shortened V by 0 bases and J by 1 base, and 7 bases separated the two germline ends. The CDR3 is CASSQSAQSYEQYF. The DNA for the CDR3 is TGTGCCAGCAGCCAATCAGCACAGTCCTACGAGCAGTACTTC.

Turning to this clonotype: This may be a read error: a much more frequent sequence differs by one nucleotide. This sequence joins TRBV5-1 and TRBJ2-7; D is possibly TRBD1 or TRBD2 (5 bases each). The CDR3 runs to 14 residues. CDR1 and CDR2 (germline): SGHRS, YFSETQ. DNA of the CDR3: TGCACCAGCAGCCTTTGGGACCGAATCTACGAGCAGTACTTC. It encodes CTSSLWDRIYEQYF. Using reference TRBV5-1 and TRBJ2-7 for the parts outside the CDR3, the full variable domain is KAGVTQTPRYLIKTRGQQVTLSCSPISGHRSVSWYQQTPGQGLQFLFEYFSETQRNKGNFPGRFSGRQFSNSRSEMNVSTLELGDSALYLCTSSLWDRIYEQYFGPGTRLTVT.

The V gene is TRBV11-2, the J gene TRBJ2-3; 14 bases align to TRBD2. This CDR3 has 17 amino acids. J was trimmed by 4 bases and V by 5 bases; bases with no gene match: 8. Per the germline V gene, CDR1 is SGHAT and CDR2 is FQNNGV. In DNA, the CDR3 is TGTGCCAGCAGCCCGACTAGCGGGAGGGCCCTCGCAGATACGCAGTATTTT. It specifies CASSPTSGRALADTQYF.

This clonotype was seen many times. As DNA, the CDR3 is TGTGCCAGCACCGCGCCGGCCGGGACAGCCTACGAGCAGTACTTC. It encodes CASTAPAGTAYEQYF. V and J are TRBV6-1 and TRBJ2-7; 7 positions agree with TRBD1. With 7 bases clipped from V and 2 bases from J, the junction kept 11 bases outside the gene matches. The CDR3 loop spans 15 amino acids. Germline values: CDR1 MNHNS, CDR2 SASEGT.

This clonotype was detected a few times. CDR3 region: CASSEELPYNEQFF. As DNA, the CDR3 is TGTGCCAGCAGTGAGGAGCTTCCCTACAATGAGCAGTTCTTC. V and J are TRBV2 and TRBJ2-1; D not resolved. This CDR3 has 14 amino acids. Trimming took 3 bases from V and 2 from J, leaving 8 bases between them. The germline CDR1 and CDR2 sequences are SNHLY and FYNNEI.

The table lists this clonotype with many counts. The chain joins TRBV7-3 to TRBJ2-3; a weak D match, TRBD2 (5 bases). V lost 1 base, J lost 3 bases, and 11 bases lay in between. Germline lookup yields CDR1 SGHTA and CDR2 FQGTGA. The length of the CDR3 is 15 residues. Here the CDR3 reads CASSLSGRRTDTQYF. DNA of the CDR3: TGTGCCAGCAGCTTAAGTGGGAGACGGACAGATACGCAGTATTTT.

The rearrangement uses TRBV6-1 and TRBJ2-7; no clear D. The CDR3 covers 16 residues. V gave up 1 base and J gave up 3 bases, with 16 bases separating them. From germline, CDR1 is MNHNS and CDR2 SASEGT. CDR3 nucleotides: TGTGCCAGCAGTGAAGGTATCCCTAGGATCAGCTACGAGCAGTACTTC. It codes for CASSEGIPRISYEQYF.

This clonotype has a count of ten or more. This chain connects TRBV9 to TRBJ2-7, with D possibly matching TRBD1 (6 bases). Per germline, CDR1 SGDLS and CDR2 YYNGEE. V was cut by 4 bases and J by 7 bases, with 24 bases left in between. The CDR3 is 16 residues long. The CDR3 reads CASSSDPGHAAVEQYF. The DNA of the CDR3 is TGTGCCAGCAGCTCAGACCCGGGACACGCTGCTGTGGAGCAGTACTTC. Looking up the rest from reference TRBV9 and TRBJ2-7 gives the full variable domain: DSGVTQTPKHLITATGQRVTLRCSPRSGDLSVYWYQQSLDQGLQFLIQYYNGEERAKGNILERFSAQQFPDLHSELNLSSLELGDSALYFCASSSDPGHAAVEQYFGPGTRLTVT.

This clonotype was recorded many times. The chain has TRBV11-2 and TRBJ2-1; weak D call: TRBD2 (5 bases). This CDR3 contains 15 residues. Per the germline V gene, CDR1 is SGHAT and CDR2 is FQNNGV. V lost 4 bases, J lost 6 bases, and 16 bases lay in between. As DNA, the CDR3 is TGTGCCAGCAGCTCTGCCCGGGGTCGTCCCAATGAGCAGTTCTTC. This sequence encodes CASSSARGRPNEQFF.

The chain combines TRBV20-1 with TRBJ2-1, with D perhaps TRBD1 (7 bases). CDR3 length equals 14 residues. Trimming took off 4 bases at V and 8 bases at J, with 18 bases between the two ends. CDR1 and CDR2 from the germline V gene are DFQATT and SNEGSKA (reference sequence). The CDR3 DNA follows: TGCAGTGCTAAAGGACTACAGGGGCTATATGAGCAGTTCTTC. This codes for CSAKGLQGLYEQFF.

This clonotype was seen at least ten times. Written as DNA, the CDR3 is TGCAGTGCCGCAGGGGACAGGAGTTATAATTCACCCCTCCACTTT. This sequence encodes CSAAGDRSYNSPLHF. This chain connects TRBV20-1 to TRBJ1-6, with TRBD1 identical over 8 bases. With 6 bases clipped from V and 4 bases from J, the junction kept 8 bases outside the gene matches. CDR3 length: 15 residues. Germline assignment: CDR1 DFQATT and CDR2 SNEGSKA (reference sequence).

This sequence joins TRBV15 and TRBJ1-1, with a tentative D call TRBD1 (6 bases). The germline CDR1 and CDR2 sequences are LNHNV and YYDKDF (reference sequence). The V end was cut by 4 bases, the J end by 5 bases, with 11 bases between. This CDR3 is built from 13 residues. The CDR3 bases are TGTGCCACCAGCAAGGGGGGAAGAACTGAAGCTTTCTTT. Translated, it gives CATSKGGRTEAFF.

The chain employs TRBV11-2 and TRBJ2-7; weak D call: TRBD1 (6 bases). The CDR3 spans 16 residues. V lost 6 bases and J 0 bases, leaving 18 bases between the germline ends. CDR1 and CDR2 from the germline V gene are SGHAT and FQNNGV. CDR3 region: CASSSWTAALSYEQYF. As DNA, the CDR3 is TGTGCCAGCAGTTCTTGGACAGCCGCCCTCTCCTACGAGCAGTACTTC.

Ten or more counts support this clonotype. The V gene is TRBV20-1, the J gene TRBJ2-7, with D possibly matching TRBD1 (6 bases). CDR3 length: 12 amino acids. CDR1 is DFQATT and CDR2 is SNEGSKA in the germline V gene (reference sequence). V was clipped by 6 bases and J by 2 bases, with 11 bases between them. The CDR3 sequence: CSAPGQPYEQYF. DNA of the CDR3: TGCAGTGCCCCTGGACAGCCCTACGAGCAGTACTTC.